A selection of T cell receptor beta chains follows, all from one sample in a study of blood T cells in healthy people across ages. One entry per CDR3 protein, called by TCRdb with MiXCR from the 5' RACE reads. The sample includes about 1.6 million distinct CDR3 sequences, about 35% seen only once; the top ten take approximately 11%. Sequencing was done on a sample of blood. All receptors come from a woman in her twenties or thirties in good health. The CDR3 runs from the conserved cysteine through the conserved F or W. The D gene is left open where the match is weak. Clone size is shown for a subset of rows, as once, few, many or a class of expanded clone.

>TRBJ1-5|TRBV30|NA|NA
TGTGCCTGGAGTGTAGGGGCCGGTCAGCCCCAGCATTTT
CAWSVGAGQPQHF
>TRBJ1-6|TRBV5-6|few|TRBD1
TGTGCCAGCAGCTGGGGACAGGGCTCCTATAATTCACCCCTCCACTTT
CASSWGQGSYNSPLHF
>TRBJ2-3|TRBV4-1|NA|TRBD2
TGCGCCAGCAGCCGGGGACTAGCGGGAGTTGTCGGCACAGATACGCAGTATTTT
CASSRGLAGVVGTDTQYF
>TRBJ2-1|TRBV30|NA|NA
TGTGCCTGGAGTGACTCGGACTCAGAGCAGTTCTTC
CAWSDSDSEQFF
>TRBJ2-7|TRBV5-5|NA|NA
TGTGCCAGCAGCCCGGAGGGCGCCACGTACGAGCAGTACTTC
CASSPEGATYEQYF
>TRBJ2-7|TRBV7-8|few|NA
TGTGCCAGCAGCCCGATGGACAGTCGGAGCTCCTACGAGCAGTACTTC
CASSPMDSRSSYEQYF
>TRBJ2-1|TRBV28|NA|TRBD2
TGTGCCAGCAGTTTATCTACCCTAGCGGGTCGTTACAATGAGCAGTTCTTC
CASSLSTLAGRYNEQFF
>TRBJ2-5|TRBV5-6|NA|TRBD2
TGTGCCAGCAGCCGACTGGGCGGGGGGGGCCAAGAGACCCAGTACTTC
CASSRLGGGGQETQYF
>TRBJ1-2|TRBV6-5|few|NA
TGTGCCAGCAGTTACCTAGCCCCGCAGGGACCAGTGAACTATGGCTACACCTTC
CASSYLAPQGPVNYGYTF
>TRBJ2-4|TRBV7-9|NA|NA
TGTGCCAGCAGCTCACGTCGGGGCACCGGAAACATTCAGTACTTC
CASSSRRGTGNIQYF
>TRBJ2-2|TRBV10-3|few|TRBD2
TGTGCCATCAGTGACGTCCTAGCGGGAGGGAACACCGGGGAGCTGTTTTTT
CAISDVLAGGNTGELFF
>TRBJ1-6|TRBV20-1|few|NA
TGCAGTGCTAGAGGGAGCCAGCTCAATTCACCCCTCCACTTT
CSARGSQLNSPLHF
>TRBJ2-1|TRBV5-1|NA|TRBD1
TGCGCCAGCATGAACAGGGGGACCTACAATGAGCAGTTCTTC
CASMNRGTYNEQFF
>TRBJ1-4|TRBV4-1|NA|NA
TGCGCCAGCAGCCCAATTCCCTCTGGAACTAATGAAAAACTGTTTTTT
CASSPIPSGTNEKLFF
>TRBJ1-6|TRBV12-3/TRBV12-4|few|NA
TGTGCCAGCAGTTTATCTCCGGGTCGAGTTCCCCTCCACTTT
CASSLSPGRVPLHF
>TRBJ2-5|TRBV2|few|TRBD2
TGTGCCAGCAGTGTTTCAGCGGGAGGAACGGGGGGAGAGACCCAGTACTTC
CASSVSAGGTGGETQYF
>TRBJ2-3|TRBV5-1|few|TRBD1
TGCGCCAGCAGCCGATGGGGGACAGGGGTTTCAGATACGCAGTATTTT
CASSRWGTGVSDTQYF
>TRBJ1-2|TRBV29-1|few|NA
TGCAGCGTTGAGCTCCAGGGACACGGCTACACCTTC
CSVELQGHGYTF
>TRBJ2-1|TRBV9|NA|TRBD2
TGTGCCAGCAGCGAACCGGGACTAGGGGCCGGCGACAATGAGCAGTTCTTC
CASSEPGLGAGDNEQFF
>TRBJ2-1|TRBV12-3/TRBV12-4|NA|TRBD2
TGTGCCAGCAGTTTTCAGGGGATGAGCGGGGGGAGCTCCTACAATGAGCAGTTCTTC
CASSFQGMSGGSSYNEQFF
>TRBJ2-1|TRBV27|NA|NA
TGTGCCAGCAGTTTATCGGGGGATCTTGAGCAGTTCTTC
CASSLSGDLEQFF
>TRBJ2-5|TRBV7-9|NA|NA
TGTGCCAGCAGCTTTATAGAGGAAGAGACCCAGTACTTC
CASSFIEEETQYF
>TRBJ2-1|TRBV12-3/TRBV12-4|NA|TRBD1
TGTGCCAGCAGTACGACAGGGCCACTGGATGAGCAGTTCTTC
CASSTTGPLDEQFF
>TRBJ2-7|TRBV11-3|once|NA
TGTGCCAGCAGCCTAAAGGACTCCCCCTACGAGCAGTACTTC
CASSLKDSPYEQYF
>TRBJ1-2|TRBV20-1|many|NA
TGCAGTGCTAGAGTCGGCAGGGAAAAATATGCCATCAGTAACTATGGCTACACCTTC
CSARVGREKYAISNYGYTF
>TRBJ2-1|TRBV5-5|NA|TRBD1
TGTGCCAGCAGCTTGGATGGACAGGATTACAATGAGCAGTTCTTC
CASSLDGQDYNEQFF
>TRBJ1-5|TRBV20-1|NA|NA
TGCAGTGCTAGAGATCGGGATAGGGTAACGAGCAATCAGCCCCAGCATTTT
CSARDRDRVTSNQPQHF
>TRBJ2-7|TRBV6-5|few|TRBD1
TGTGCCAGCCACAGGGGGCTAGAGGACGAGCAGTACTTC
CASHRGLEDEQYF
>TRBJ1-2|TRBV20-1|few|TRBD1
TGCAGTGCTCAGACAGGGGTCTCTAACTATGGCTACACCTTC
CSAQTGVSNYGYTF
>TRBJ2-1|TRBV7-6|NA|NA
TGTGCCAGCAGCAACACAGGCTCCTACAATGAGCAGTTCTTC
CASSNTGSYNEQFF
>TRBJ1-2|TRBV20-1|NA|TRBD1
TGCAGTGCCTCTCCACGGGACAGGGCTGTAAACTATGGCTACACCTTC
CSASPRDRAVNYGYTF
>TRBJ2-1|TRBV6-1|NA|NA
TGTGCCAGCAGTGAAGCGGGGCAGAATTACAATGAGCAGTTCTTC
CASSEAGQNYNEQFF
>TRBJ2-6|TRBV7-3|NA|NA
TGTGCCAGCAGCCCCCTCAAGATCTCTGGGGCCAACGTCCTGACTTTC
CASSPLKISGANVLTF
>TRBJ2-7|TRBV4-1|NA|TRBD1
TGCGCCGGCAGCTCCCGGACAGGGGTTGACGAGCAGTACTTC
CAGSSRTGVDEQYF
>TRBJ2-7|TRBV20-1|many|TRBD2
TGCAGTGCTTCCCCCGGGACTAGAGGGTACGAGCAGTACTTC
CSASPGTRGYEQYF
>TRBJ1-2|TRBV5-5|NA|NA
TGTGCCAGCAGCTTGGACGCCCGCCTTAGCGGCTACACCTTC
CASSLDARLSGYTF
>TRBJ2-2|TRBV6-5|NA|NA
TGTGCCAGCAGCCCTACATCCGCCGGGGAGCTGTTTTTT
CASSPTSAGELFF
>TRBJ2-1|TRBV19|few|TRBD2
TGTGCCAGTAGTACCCCAGCGGGGTTCAACAATGAGCAGTTCTTC
CASSTPAGFNNEQFF
>TRBJ2-1|TRBV20-1|NA|NA
TGCAATGCTAGAGACCCAGGGCCCAGGGGAAATGAGCAGTTCTTC
CNARDPGPRGNEQFF
>TRBJ1-5|TRBV3-1|many|NA
TGTGCCAGCAGCCCGGGCCAGCGAAATCAGCCCCAGCATTTT
CASSPGQRNQPQHF
>TRBJ2-7|TRBV20-1|NA|TRBD2
TGCAGTGCTAGAGGACTAGCGGGACTCTACGAGCAGTACTTC
CSARGLAGLYEQYF